Listed below are T cell receptor beta chains from one sample, sequenced in a study of T cell responses to AZD1222 COVID-19 vaccine. The method was immunoSEQ multiplex PCR; TCRdb's version includes in-frame clones alone and lacks a portion of them. The data show tens of thousands of clones, with 88% seen just once and around 7% held by the top ten. The specimen comprised peripheral blood, sampled 28 days after the second AZD1222 dose. These receptors came from an adult who received the AZD1222 COVID-19 vaccine. The CDR3 runs from the conserved cysteine through the conserved F or W. Fields, in order: J gene, D gene, V gene, clone size, CDR3 DNA, CDR3 protein. The D gene is left open where the match is weak. Rows may omit the clone size; those that give it use once, few, many or a size class.

TRBJ2-3 - TRBV2 - TGTGCCAGCAGGGGGGACATCCTTAGCACAGATACGCAGTATTTT CASRGDILSTDTQYF
TRBJ1-6 TRBD1 TRBV18 - TGTGCCAGCTCAGAAGACCCGGGACAGGTGCCGTCCCGTCTCCACTTT CASSEDPGQVPSRLHF
TRBJ1-1 - TRBV10-3 once TGTGCCATCCGCGGACAGATGAACACTGAAGCTTTCTTT CAIRGQMNTEAFF
TRBJ2-7 TRBD2 TRBV3-1/TRBV3-2 - TGTGCCAGCAGCCCTCTAGCGGGAGTCGGCGAGCAGTACTTC CASSPLAGVGEQYF
TRBJ1-1 - TRBV7-3 - TGTGCCAGCAGCTTGGGGGCGGGCACTGAAGCTTTCTTT CASSLGAGTEAFF
TRBJ1-2 - TRBV18 - TGTGCCAGCTCACCACGGACAGCATCAGGCTACACCTTC CASSPRTASGYTF
TRBJ2-5 TRBD2 TRBV7-2 - TGTGCCAGCAGCCCGGGACTAGCGGTTCAAGAGACCCAGTACTTC CASSPGLAVQETQYF
TRBJ1-2 - TRBV6-5 - TGTGCCAGCAGCAGACAGGTGGACTATGGCTACACCTTC CASSRQVDYGYTF
TRBJ2-5 TRBD2 TRBV14 - TGTGCCAGCAGCCCCGGGACTAGCGGGAGCCTTCAAGAGACCCAGTACTTC CASSPGTSGSLQETQYF
TRBJ2-1 TRBD2 TRBV12-3/TRBV12-4 - TGTGCCAGCAGGGCTAGCGGCTACAATGAGCAGTTCTTC CASRASGYNEQFF
TRBJ2-1 - TRBV3-1/TRBV3-2 few TGTGCCAGCAGCCAAGGGGCGGTCGAGCAGTTCTTC CASSQGAVEQFF
TRBJ1-1 TRBD1 TRBV5-4 once TGCGCCAGCAGCCTGGGACAGTCCATGAACACTGAAGCTTTCTTT CASSLGQSMNTEAFF
TRBJ1-2 - TRBV7-2 once TGTGCCAGCAGCTTAGCGGCAGACGCTAACTATGGCTACACCTTC CASSLAADANYGYTF
TRBJ2-3 TRBD2 TRBV9 - TGTGCCAGCAGCGTCGGACTAGCGGCTTTCACAGATACGCAGTATTTT CASSVGLAAFTDTQYF
TRBJ2-7 - TRBV11-2 - TGTGCCAGCAGCTTAGATCGGGGGTCCTACGAGCAGTACTTC CASSLDRGSYEQYF
TRBJ2-4 - TRBV5-1 - TGCGCCAGCAGCTCGGGATCCGGGGCAGAGAGACAGTACTTC CASSSGSGAERQYF
TRBJ2-3 TRBD2 TRBV30 - TGTGCCTGGAGTCCCCGCGCGGGAGCGACAGATACGCAGTATTTT CAWSPRAGATDTQYF